The following is a T cell receptor (beta chain) sequence with its context. It has no known antigen specificity. No per-base quality is available; no much larger clone lies one base away. This sample stems from a study of blood T cells in healthy people across ages (dated by TCRdb to between 2015 and 2017). Study-level background: In model experiments, template switching captured about one uniquely barcoded TCR beta cDNA molecule for every two T cells. For two donors (one aged 18 to 30 and one aged 80 or older), the study analyzed two additional independent replicas of 1 million unique cDNA reads from the same blood draw. Using deep sequencing normalized with unique cDNA molecular identifiers, the study measured how TCR beta repertoire diversity changes with age. To avoid experimental bias, donors of different ages were randomly spread across the sequencing lanes. The donors were split into four age groups: young (average 16 years), middle-aged (39), aged (62) and long-lived (over 80).

The 39 donors, aged about 6 to 95 years, were systemically healthy Caucasian individuals from Russia. Each donor gave about 9.7 milliliters of peripheral blood, drawn into EDTA-treated Vacutainer tubes. PBMCs were isolated by Ficoll-Paque density-gradient centrifugation, with at least 6 million obtained per sample. Total RNA, at least 6 micrograms per sample, was extracted from PBMCs with Trizol reagent. For every donor, an aliquot of PBMCs went through flow cytometry to measure the percentages of naive CD45RAhigh/CD27high T cells. Library prep was done by 5' RACE. The reads were generated on an Illumina HiSeq 2500. A second about 7 to 12 cycle PCR used a sample-barcoded 5' primer and a J-beta primer mix. Each TCR beta cDNA molecule received a unique molecular identifier from a template-switch 5' adaptor carrying 12 random nucleotides. At least 2.5 million CDR3-containing paired-end reads were obtained from each sample. First-strand cDNA was synthesized from all RNA with the Mint cDNA synthesis kit, primed by a TRBC-specific oligonucleotide. All cDNA was treated with uracil-DNA glycosylase and then went through a first 18-cycle PCR with the universal primers M1SS and BC2_uni_R. Regarding the original processing steps: Each sample was normalized by randomly selecting 1 million high-quality reads, each carrying a distinct molecular identifier. Instead of being binned into consensus sequences, reads with shared molecular identifiers were discarded. MiTCR, set to a Q25 quality threshold and the strictest error-elimination algorithm, was used for CDR3 identification, clonotype clustering and error correction. A nonparametric unseen species model with Euler transformation was used to estimate lower-bound total TCR beta diversity. The public reads were quality trimmed at Q25 with fastp and then assembled into clones with MiXCR by TCRdb, keeping productive beta chains. Entries that share a CDR3 protein sequence are merged under the most common genes and DNA. The V and J calls, along with clone size, are taken from TCRdb and not from the paper's own processing. In this sample the table shows 790,000 or so distinct CDR3 sequences, more than 50% of which occur a single time. The ten largest account for roughly 24% of the sample.

There are 11 amino acids in the CDR3, from cysteine to phenylalanine inclusive. The sequence is cut down to CDR3 DNA, 33 bases in frame from base 1. Deletion took 10 bases off V and 4 bases off J, with a span of 9 bases between the germline ends. The full study reports these points: Since profiling was done on bulk unsorted PBMCs, naive and antigen-experienced compartments could not be conclusively compared. Total diversity estimates from one million sequenced T cells were considered lower bounds and underestimates. There was a strong correlation between observed TCR beta diversity and the percentage of naive T cells measured by flow cytometry. Compared with the aged group, the long-lived group had more naive CD4+ T cells, fewer expanded clones and increased TCR diversity, suggesting age selection. Observed TCR beta diversity per million T cells fell roughly linearly with age, and a significant reduction was already apparent by age about 38. The CMV infection status of donors was not known, potentially confounding age-related changes in expanded clonotypes.

The chain couples TRBV12-3 or TRBV12-4 to TRBJ2-3, with no confident D gene call. Sequencing was done on a sample of blood. The sequence came from a middle-aged man in good health. The nucleotides read TGTGCCATCGACTGGGCAGATACGCAGTATTTT. Its coded protein is CAIDWADTQYF.